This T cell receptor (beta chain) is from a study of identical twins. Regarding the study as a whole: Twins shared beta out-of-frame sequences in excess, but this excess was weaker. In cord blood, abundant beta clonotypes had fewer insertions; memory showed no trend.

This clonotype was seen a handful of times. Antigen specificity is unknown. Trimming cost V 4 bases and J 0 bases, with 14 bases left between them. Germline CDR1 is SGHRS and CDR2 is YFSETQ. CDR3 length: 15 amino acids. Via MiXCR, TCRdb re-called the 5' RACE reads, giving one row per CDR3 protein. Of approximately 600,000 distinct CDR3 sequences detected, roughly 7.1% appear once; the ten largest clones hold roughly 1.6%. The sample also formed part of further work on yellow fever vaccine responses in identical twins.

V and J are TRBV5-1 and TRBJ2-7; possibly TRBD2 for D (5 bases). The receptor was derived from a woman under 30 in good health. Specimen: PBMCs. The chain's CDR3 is CASSGSVGSSYEQYF. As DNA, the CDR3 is TGCGCCAGCAGCGGGAGTGTAGGAAGCTCCTACGAGCAGTACTTC.